This T cell receptor beta chain originates from a study of T cells in Graves' hyperthyroidism and ophthalmopathy. Study-wide results and caveats: Most thyroid-expanded clonotypes above 0.001 were also found in blood.

This clonotype has at least ten counts. Its antigen remains unknown. Amplified TCR beta CDR3 regions derived from RNA transcripts. HTBI primers were the set used in a first-round RT-PCR of the TCR CDR3. TCRdb reprocessed the multiplex PCR reads with MiXCR, giving one entry per CDR3 protein. The table lists about 700,000 distinct CDR3 sequences, about 14% of them singletons. The CDR3 is 12 residues long. V lost 7 bases and J 1 base, leaving 7 bases between the germline ends. Germline lookup yields CDR1 LNHDA and CDR2 SQIVND (reference sequence). With a duration under 2 months, the hyperthyroidism was newly diagnosed in patients aged 18 to 65.

The sequence derives from a young woman with Graves' hyperthyroidism. The specimen was blood. This rearrangement joins TRBV19 to TRBJ1-1; D may be TRBD1 (5 bases). CDR3 sequence: CASTQGNTEAFF. DNA of the CDR3: TGTGCCAGTACCCAGGGGAACACTGAAGCTTTCTTT.